These 18 T cell receptor beta chains came from one sample sequenced in a study of siplizumab effects on memory and regulatory T cells. The protocol was immunoSEQ multiplex PCR, while the TCRdb copy is restricted to in-frame clones and leaves out a portion. Of approximately 100,000 clones in the sample, 85% to 95% were seen once. The sequenced sample consisted of Tregs sorted from blood. Receptors originate from a human donor in good health.

The chain links TRBV18 to TRBJ2-1; D is unresolved. CDR3 length: 13 residues. V shed 0 bases and J shed 6 bases, with 6 bases lying between them. CDR1 KGHSH and CDR2 LQKENI come from the germline V gene. The CDR3 nucleotides read TGTGCCAGCTCACCACCTAGTGTCAATGAGCAGTTCTTC. It yields the protein CASSPPSVNEQFF.

The J gene is TRBJ2-7, the V gene TRBV7-2, with 9 bases lining up with TRBD1. Trimming took 4 bases from V and 2 from J; bases not matched to a gene: 12. CDR3 length: 17 residues. CDR1 is SGHTA and CDR2 is FQGNSA in the germline V gene. This CDR3 is CASSSTHRGLDPYEQYF. The CDR3 DNA reads TGTGCCAGCAGCTCCACACACAGGGGGCTCGACCCCTACGAGCAGTACTTC.

V gene TRBV2 combines with J gene TRBJ2-7; perhaps TRBD1 as D (6 bases). This CDR3 comprises 17 residues. The germline CDR1 and CDR2 sequences are SNHLY and FYNNEI. Trimming removed 7 bases from V and 2 bases from J, with 24 bases in between. CDR3 coding DNA: TGTGCCAGCAATTGGGGGCTGAAGGGACACTCTACCTACGAGCAGTACTTC. It is translated as CASNWGLKGHSTYEQYF.

The gene calls are TRBV6-6 and TRBJ2-2; TRBD2 agrees at 11 bases. V was pared by 6 bases and J by 7 bases, with 7 bases of the junction left unmatched. The CDR3 is made up of 15 amino acids. Germline V gene lookup returns CDR1 MNHNY and CDR2 SVGAGI (reference sequence). The CDR3 region is CASSDTSGRIGELFF. In DNA form, the CDR3 reads TGTGCCAGCAGCGATACTAGCGGGAGAATCGGGGAGCTGTTTTTT.

The chain has TRBV5-6 and TRBJ2-2, with 8 bases lining up with TRBD2. Losses at the gene ends were 2 bases for V and 0 bases for J; bases not matched to a gene: 6. The CDR3 is made up of 17 amino acids. CDR1 and CDR2 from the germline V gene are SGHDT and YYEEEE. The CDR3 DNA reads as TGTGCCAGCAGCTTTAGCGGGATACGATCGAACACCGGGGAGCTGTTTTTT. Protein product: CASSFSGIRSNTGELFF. The full variable domain, completed using reference TRBV5-6 and TRBJ2-2, is DAGVTQSPTHLIKTRGQQVTLRCSPKSGHDTVSWYQQALGQGPQFIFQYYEEEERQRGNFPDRFSGHQFPNYSSELNVNALLLGDSALYLCASSFSGIRSNTGELFFGEGSRLTVL.

J is TRBJ1-3 and V is TRBV4-1, with 7 bases identical to TRBD1. Losses at the gene ends were 5 bases for V and 1 base for J; bases not matched to a gene: 5. The CDR3 contains 15 residues. In germline, CDR1 is MGHRA, CDR2 YSYEKL. Written as DNA, the CDR3 is TGCGCCAGCAGCAAGGACAGGCCATCTGGAAACACCATATATTTT. Its translation is CASSKDRPSGNTIYF.

DNA for the CDR3: TGTGCCAGCAGCGTAGGACAGGGGATACGCTACACCTTC. As protein: CASSVGQGIRYTF. This chain joins TRBV9 and TRBJ1-2; 8 bases are shared with TRBD1. Germline V gene sequence: CDR1 SGDLS, CDR2 YYNGEE. Trimming removed 0 bases from V and 9 bases from J; junction bases left unmatched: 4. This CDR3 is 13 amino acids long.

V usage is TRBV27 and J usage is TRBJ2-1; perhaps TRBD2 as D (6 bases). Trimming cost V 6 bases and J 0 bases, with 12 bases left between them. From germline, CDR1 is MNHEY and CDR2 SMNVEV (reference sequence). The CDR3 consists of 15 residues. The CDR3 sequence is CASSTTSSSYNEQFF. In DNA form, the CDR3 reads TGTGCCAGCAGCACAACTAGCAGCTCCTACAATGAGCAGTTCTTC.

V is TRBV7-9 and J is TRBJ1-5; D remains unclear. In germline, CDR1 is SEHNR, CDR2 FQNEAQ (reference sequence). V was clipped by 10 bases and J by 0 bases, with 10 bases between them. The CDR3 length is 13 residues. CDR3: CAIEGYSNQPQHF. The CDR3 bases are TGTGCCATCGAGGGTTATAGCAATCAGCCCCAGCATTTT. Together with reference TRBV7-9 and TRBJ1-5, the CDR3 gives the full variable domain: DTGVSQNPRHKITKRGQNVTFRCDPISEHNRLYWYRQTLGQGPEFLTYFQNEAQLEKSRLLSDRFSAERPKGSFSTLEIQRTEQGDSAMYLCAIEGYSNQPQHFGDGTRLSIL.

The CDR3 bases are TGCGCCAGCAGTGACCGGGACAGGGGTCCAGATACGCAGTATTTT. Protein product: CASSDRDRGPDTQYF. The chain has TRBV4-1 and TRBJ2-3; 10 nucleotides agree with TRBD1. V dropped 6 bases and J dropped 4; count of bases not matched to a gene: 7. This CDR3 contains 15 residues. The V gene's germline CDR1 is MGHRA and CDR2 YSYEKL.

The rearrangement links TRBV27 to TRBJ2-7, with 7 bases matching TRBD1. This CDR3 contains 16 residues. Germline CDR1 reads MNHEY; CDR2 reads SMNVEV (reference sequence). V gave up 2 bases and J gave up 1 base; unmatched junction bases: 8. The CDR3 sequence: CASSLVKGARSYEQYF. CDR3 nucleotide sequence: TGTGCCAGCAGTTTAGTTAAGGGGGCGAGATCCTACGAGCAGTACTTC.

This clone was found once. The chain combines TRBV5-6 with TRBJ1-6; D call uncertain. The CDR3 length is 14 residues. V was trimmed by 1 base and J by 3 bases, leaving 5 bases between them. Germline V CDR1 and CDR2: SGHDT, YYEEEE. The CDR3 DNA reads TGTGCCAGCAGCTTGCCGGGCTATAATTCACCCCTCCACTTT. Translating it yields CASSLPGYNSPLHF.

V is TRBV10-3 and J is TRBJ2-7, with D perhaps matching TRBD1 or TRBD2 (6 bases each). Trimming left V 0 bases short and J 5 bases short, with 23 bases between. This CDR3 has 18 residues. CDR1 and CDR2 (germline): ENHRY, SYGVKD. Here the CDR3 reads CAISESIGKTGGENEQYF. The CDR3 region has the DNA TGTGCCATCAGTGAGTCGATAGGCAAGACAGGAGGGGAGAACGAGCAGTACTTC.

V and J are TRBV6-1 and TRBJ2-1; a weak D match, TRBD2 (6 bases). CDR1 and CDR2 from the germline V gene are MNHNS and SASEGT. CDR3 length: 15 amino acids. Trimming stripped 3 bases from V and 3 bases from J, with 12 bases between. The CDR3 nucleotides read TGTGCCAGCAGTGAGGGGGGAAGGGGCTACAATGAGCAGTTCTTC. It encodes CASSEGGRGYNEQFF.

The chain employs TRBV28 and TRBJ2-4, with D unresolved. V was shortened by 7 bases and J by 6 bases, with 16 bases between the two germline ends. Germline values: CDR1 MDHEN, CDR2 SYDVKM. This CDR3 is built from 14 residues. CDR3 in amino acids: CASIGAPPRNIQYF. The CDR3 DNA sequence: TGTGCCAGCATTGGAGCGCCCCCCCGAAACATTCAGTACTTC.

V gene TRBV7-9 combines with J gene TRBJ2-1; 7 nucleotides match TRBD2. Trimming cost V 0 bases and J 8 bases; bases outside gene matches: 4. CDR3 length equals 14 residues. Germline assignment: CDR1 SEHNR and CDR2 FQNEAQ (reference sequence). The chain's CDR3 is CASSLAGGPYEQFF. CDR3 DNA sequence: TGTGCCAGCAGCTTAGCGGGAGGGCCATATGAGCAGTTCTTC.

V usage is TRBV13 and J usage is TRBJ2-7, with D possibly TRBD1 on 6 matching bases. This CDR3 spans 14 amino acids. The V and J ends lost 5 bases and 2 bases respectively, with 13 bases between them. Germline CDR1 reads PRHDT; CDR2 reads FYEKMQ (reference sequence). As DNA, the CDR3 is TGTGCCAGCAGCCTCGACAGGACGGCCTACGAGCAGTACTTC. This encodes CASSLDRTAYEQYF.

The rearrangement joins TRBV4-1 to TRBJ2-7, with a tentative D call TRBD1 (6 bases). Trimming cost V 4 bases and J 3 bases, with 16 bases left between them. Germline V gene data show CDR1 as MGHRA and CDR2 as YSYEKL. The CDR3 extends over 15 amino acids. CDR3 bases: TGCGCCAGCAGCCCTCTAACAGGGCTCTACTACGAGCAGTACTTC. Translated, it gives CASSPLTGLYYEQYF.